Following are 25 T cell receptor beta chains from one sample sequenced in a study of lymphopenia after photon versus proton radiotherapy. Clones were sequenced by immunoSEQ multiplex PCR, and TCRdb holds only the in-frame ones, with some missing. The table includes 15,000 to 20,000 clones, approximately 86% detected once. Sample: peripheral blood, taken from a patient treated with proton-based radiotherapy. The source is a man between 65 and 79 years old with pancreatic cancer.

The chain carries TRBV19 and TRBJ2-7; D not certain. Trimming took 4 bases from V and 4 from J, leaving 5 bases between them. Looked up from germline, CDR1 is LNHDA and CDR2 is SQIVND (reference sequence). CDR3 length: 11 amino acids. The CDR3 DNA follows: TGTGCCAGTAGTACGGAGTACGAGCAGTACTTC. Translation gives CASSTEYEQYF.

The table lists this clone with a few counts. This chain links TRBV7-3 with TRBJ2-2; 11 bases agree with TRBD1. There are 16 residues in the CDR3. V shed 5 bases, J shed 5 bases, and the junction held 7 bases outside the gene matches. Germline values: CDR1 SGHTA, CDR2 FQGTGA. In DNA, the CDR3 is TGTGCCAGCAGCCCCGCCGGGACAGGGGGAACCGGGGAGCTGTTTTTT. Translation: CASSPAGTGGTGELFF.

The chain is built from TRBV2 and TRBJ1-4; D perhaps matches TRBD1 (6 bases). Germline assignment: CDR1 SNHLY and CDR2 FYNNEI. Deletions cut 2 bases from V and 8 bases from J, with 12 bases between. This CDR3 region has 14 residues. The CDR3, as DNA: TGTGCCAGCAGTGAACAGGGGATTGGGGAAAAACTGTTTTTT. This encodes CASSEQGIGEKLFF.

The chain combines TRBV27 with TRBJ1-6; the D is unclear. Trimming cost V 1 base and J 5 bases, with 6 bases left between them. The CDR3 sequence is 14 residues long. Germline V gene sequence: CDR1 MNHEY, CDR2 SMNVEV (reference sequence). CDR3 sequence reads: CASSLWRDNSPLHF. DNA of the CDR3: TGTGCCAGCAGTTTATGGCGAGATAATTCACCCCTCCACTTT.

This chain links TRBV5-6 with TRBJ1-6; 8 positions match TRBD1. The germline V gene encodes CDR1 SGHDT and CDR2 YYEEEE. The CDR3 runs 15 residues. Losses at the gene ends were 2 bases for V and 9 bases for J; bases not matched to a gene: 7. The CDR3: CASSFQGALSSPLHF. CDR3 nucleotides: TGTGCCAGCAGCTTCCAGGGGGCGCTGAGTTCACCCCTCCACTTT.

This chain uses TRBV19 with TRBJ2-7, with 9 bases lining up with TRBD2. This CDR3 comprises 13 residues. Germline-derived CDR1 and CDR2 are LNHDA and SQIVND (reference sequence). V dropped 6 bases and J dropped 6; count of bases not matched to a gene: 6. For the CDR3, the DNA is TGTGCCAGTAGCCTGGGACTAGCTCGCGAGCAGTACTTC. It translates to CASSLGLAREQYF.

The chain is built from TRBV7-2 and TRBJ1-1; 7 bases line up with TRBD1. The CDR3 totals 13 residues. Germline V CDR1 and CDR2: SGHTA, FQGNSA. The trim removed 5 bases at V and 5 bases at J, leaving 5 bases unmatched. The CDR3 DNA sequence: TGTGCCAGCAGCCCGCAGGGGGGAACTGAAGCTTTCTTT. It encodes CASSPQGGTEAFF.

The rearrangement links TRBV5-4 to TRBJ2-1, with TRBD2 matching 13 bases. V was pared by 2 bases and J by 7 bases, with 3 bases of the junction left unmatched. The CDR3 runs to 15 residues. Germline V gene lookup returns CDR1 SGHNT and CDR2 YYREEE (reference sequence). The CDR3 region is CASSLLAGGLNEQFF. CDR3 DNA sequence: TGTGCCAGCAGCTTACTAGCGGGAGGGCTAAATGAGCAGTTCTTC. The full variable domain, rest sourced from reference TRBV5-4 and TRBJ2-1, is ETGVTQSPTHLIKTRGQQVTLRCSSQSGHNTVSWYQQALGQGPQFIFQYYREEENGRGNFPPRFSGLQFPNYSSELNVNALELDDSALYLCASSLLAGGLNEQFFGPGTRLTVL.

This clone was detected a few times. V and J are TRBV7-9 and TRBJ2-2; 8 bases are shared with TRBD1. The CDR3 covers 16 residues. From germline, CDR1 is SEHNR and CDR2 FQNEAQ (reference sequence). J gave up 2 bases and V 3 bases, and 5 bases lay outside the gene matches. The CDR3 reads CASSFGQGFNTGELFF. For the CDR3, the DNA is TGTGCCAGCAGCTTCGGACAGGGCTTTAACACCGGGGAGCTGTTTTTT.

The chain recombines TRBV7-2 with TRBJ1-2; possible D gene TRBD1, 5 bases. CDR3 size: 16 residues. The germline V and J ends were trimmed by 5 bases and 4 bases, with 20 bases remaining between them. In germline, CDR1 is SGHTA, CDR2 FQGNSA. The CDR3 DNA follows: TGTGCCAGCAGCCCCCGGGGCTCGCAAGGTGGCTATGGCTACACCTTC. As protein: CASSPRGSQGGYGYTF.

V and J are TRBV7-3 and TRBJ2-3; 8 nucleotides agree with TRBD1. Germline V gene data show CDR1 as SGHTA and CDR2 as FQGTGA. V was pared by 2 bases and J by 3 bases, with 4 bases of the junction left unmatched. This CDR3 spans 15 amino acids. CDR3 coding DNA: TGTGCCAGCAGCTTACCCCAGGGGGCGACAGATACGCAGTATTTT. The encoded protein is CASSLPQGATDTQYF.

The chain joins TRBV15 to TRBJ1-5; D perhaps matches TRBD1 (5 bases). V dropped 1 base and J dropped 1 base, with 17 bases sitting between them. Looked up from germline, CDR1 is LNHNV and CDR2 is YYDKDF (reference sequence). The CDR3 is made up of 18 amino acids. CDR3 sequence reads: CATSRVRGWRVSNQPQHF. As DNA, the CDR3 is TGTGCCACCAGCAGAGTAAGGGGCTGGAGGGTGAGCAATCAGCCCCAGCATTTT.

The chain has TRBV5-6 and TRBJ1-1, with 10 bases that match TRBD1. CDR1 is SGHDT, CDR2 YYEEEE, per germline. The CDR3 loop spans 15 amino acids. Trimming took 4 bases from V and 3 from J; bases not matched to a gene: 6. The CDR3 DNA reads as TGTGCCAGCAGCCCCCGGGGACAGGGGTACACTGAAGCTTTCTTT. This codes for CASSPRGQGYTEAFF.

The J gene is TRBJ2-5, the V gene TRBV5-4; D may be TRBD1 (6 bases). CDR1 SGHNT and CDR2 YYREEE come from the germline V gene (reference sequence). Trimming took 4 bases from V and 2 from J, leaving 18 bases between them. This CDR3 region has 16 residues. The CDR3 DNA reads as TGTGCCAGCAGCACGGATATCGGGACAAGTCAAGAGACCCAGTACTTC. Its translation: CASSTDIGTSQETQYF. Full variable domain (remainder filled in from reference TRBV5-4 and TRBJ2-5): ETGVTQSPTHLIKTRGQQVTLRCSSQSGHNTVSWYQQALGQGPQFIFQYYREEENGRGNFPPRFSGLQFPNYSSELNVNALELDDSALYLCASSTDIGTSQETQYFGPGTRLLVL.

The genes are TRBV6-1 and TRBJ1-3, with D unresolved. The CDR3 extends over 13 amino acids. V lost 3 bases to trimming and J lost 8 bases, with 11 bases between them. Germline CDR1 is MNHNS and CDR2 is SASEGT. The CDR3 loop is CASSDRGEYTIYF. The CDR3 DNA is TGTGCCAGCAGTGACCGCGGGGAGTACACCATATATTTT.

The gene calls are TRBV7-7 and TRBJ2-3; TRBD1 aligns across 7 bases. CDR1 is SSHAT, CDR2 FNYEAQ, per germline (reference sequence). CDR3 length: 14 amino acids. The V gene end was trimmed by 5 bases and the J gene end by 1 base; junction bases not matched to a gene: 3. In DNA, the CDR3 is TGTGCCAGCAGCCCCACAGGGGGCACAGATACGCAGTATTTT. Residues: CASSPTGGTDTQYF.

The chain recombines TRBV19 with TRBJ2-3; 13 nucleotides match TRBD2. Germline lookup yields CDR1 LNHDA and CDR2 SQIVND (reference sequence). With 4 bases clipped from V and 4 bases from J, the junction kept 8 bases outside the gene matches. This CDR3 is built from 17 residues. In nucleotides, the CDR3 is TGTGCCAGTAGTACCCCGACTAGCGGGAGGTATTCAGATACGCAGTATTTT. Encoded protein: CASSTPTSGRYSDTQYF.

This chain connects TRBV5-8 to TRBJ1-4; a weak D match, TRBD1 (6 bases). This CDR3 region has 19 residues. Germline V lookup: CDR1 SGHTS, CDR2 YDEGEE. V lost 0 bases, J lost 0 bases, and 18 bases lay in between. The CDR3 coding sequence is TGTGCCAGCAGCTTGGCCACCTACAGGGATTACTCAACTAATGAAAAACTGTTTTTT. Translated, it gives CASSLATYRDYSTNEKLFF.

This clone was counted between two and nine times. The chain links TRBV7-9 to TRBJ1-2; no clear D. Trimming removed 2 bases at V and 5 bases at J, with 6 bases between. Germline lookup yields CDR1 SEHNR and CDR2 FQNEAQ (reference sequence). The CDR3 has 12 residues. This CDR3 is CASSLSQYGYTF. The CDR3, as DNA: TGTGCCAGCAGCTTAAGCCAATATGGCTACACCTTC.

The CDR3 sequence is CASSVTSGYTGELFF. DNA of the CDR3: TGTGCCAGCAGTGTGACTAGCGGGTACACCGGGGAGCTGTTTTTT. This chain uses TRBV27 with TRBJ2-2; 10 positions agree with TRBD2. Germline V gene lookup returns CDR1 MNHEY and CDR2 SMNVEV (reference sequence). CDR3 length: 15 residues. Losses at the gene ends were 5 bases for V and 3 bases for J; bases not matched to a gene: 3.

This rearrangement joins TRBV27 to TRBJ1-5; tentative D call: TRBD1 (6 bases). This CDR3 region has 14 residues. V lost 5 bases to trimming and J lost 3 bases, with 11 bases between them. Per the germline V gene, CDR1 is MNHEY and CDR2 is SMNVEV (reference sequence). This chain's CDR3 is CASSIQGFNQPQHF. The CDR3 DNA is TGTGCCAGCAGTATACAGGGCTTCAATCAGCCCCAGCATTTT.

This clone was recorded only once. The CDR3 protein is CAISLAGEGTDTQYF. As DNA, the CDR3 is TGTGCCATCAGTCTAGCGGGAGAAGGAACAGATACGCAGTATTTT. The chain recombines TRBV10-3 with TRBJ2-3, with TRBD2 matching over 10 bases. This CDR3 is 15 amino acids long. Germline V CDR1 and CDR2: ENHRY, SYGVKD. The V segment lost 5 bases and the J segment 3 bases; nucleotides outside the gene matches: 5.

This sequence joins TRBV5-1 and TRBJ2-5, with D possibly being TRBD1 (6 bases). Trimming pared 4 bases from V and 5 bases from J, leaving 15 bases between. The CDR3 loop spans 14 amino acids. The germline V gene encodes CDR1 SGHRS and CDR2 YFSETQ. The CDR3 nucleotides are TGCGCCAGCAGCCGACAGGACGAGAGGGAGACCCAGTACTTC. This gives the protein CASSRQDERETQYF.

This chain joins TRBV19 and TRBJ2-3, with 7 bases matching TRBD1. Trimming took 5 bases from V and 2 from J; bases not matched to a gene: 10. This CDR3 region has 16 residues. CDR1 and CDR2 (germline): LNHDA, SQIVND (reference sequence). The CDR3 nucleotides are TGTGCCAGTAGTTTCCTACCGGGACAGCACACAGATACGCAGTATTTT. This sequence encodes CASSFLPGQHTDTQYF.

The V and J genes are TRBV5-1 and TRBJ2-7; the match to TRBD1 covers 10 bases. The CDR3 extends over 16 amino acids. CDR1 is SGHRS and CDR2 is YFSETQ in the germline V gene. V was pared by 1 base and J by 3 bases, with 7 bases of the junction left unmatched. CDR3 residues: CASSLHLRDRGYEQYF. The CDR3 region has the DNA TGCGCCAGCAGCTTGCACCTACGGGACAGGGGCTACGAGCAGTACTTC. The variable domain in full, with the rest retrieved from reference TRBV5-1 and TRBJ2-7, is KAGVTQTPRYLIKTRGQQVTLSCSPISGHRSVSWYQQTPGQGLQFLFEYFSETQRNKGNFPGRFSGRQFSNSRSEMNVSTLELGDSALYLCASSLHLRDRGYEQYFGPGTRLTVT.